The present entry profiles one TCR beta chain with its context. This record belongs to a study of PD-L1 blockade in urothelial cancer. Repertoires were generated with immunoSEQ multiplex PCR, while TCRdb's copy carries only in-frame clones and drops some. The data contain 80,000 to 130,000 clones, about nine tenths of them singletons. The CDR3 is made up of 15 amino acids. Germline lookup yields CDR1 SGHVS and CDR2 FQNEAQ. V was pared by 5 bases and J by 1 base, with 14 bases between. The sequence was obtained from a woman at least 80 years old with urothelial cancer. This rearrangement joins TRBV7-8 to TRBJ2-5; TRBD1 might be the D (5 bases). The material was PBMCs, obtained around atezolizumab (anti-PD-L1) treatment. The CDR3 DNA follows: TGTGCCAGCAGCCAATGGACACCACGCCAAGAGACCCAGTACTTC. It translates to CASSQWTPRQETQYF. Variable domain in full (rest from reference TRBV7-8 and TRBJ2-5): GAGVSQSPRYKVAKRGQDVALRCDPISGHVSLFWYQQALGQGPEFLTYFQNEAQLDKSGLPSDRFFAERPEGSVSTLKIQRTQQEDSAVYLCASSQWTPRQETQYFGPGTRLLVL.